Sequencing of this T cell receptor beta chain was carried out in a study of T cell responses to AZD1222 COVID-19 vaccine. Study as a whole: Some second doses came at about 4 weeks and others at about 12 weeks; these were pooled.

V lost 0 bases to trimming and J lost 3 bases, with 10 bases between them. This CDR3 region has 14 residues. Per germline, CDR1 SGHKS and CDR2 YYEKEE (reference sequence). Study-wide findings and caveats: Only a handful of AZD1222 recipients, more than five in all, had baseline seropositivity. Donors skewed white British and female; clonal diversity was possibly underestimated. Spike regions recognized by vaccine-associated CD4 TCRs spanned the protein, led by 160-218 and 743-854.

Generated by immunoSEQ multiplex PCR, the TCRdb table keeps only in-frame clones and is missing some. The table shows under 130,000 clones, with around nine tenths occurring only once. As for this clone: The antigen remains unidentified.

The specimen was peripheral blood, collected on day 0 of AZD1222 vaccination. This sequence originates from an adult in good health. V usage is TRBV5-5 and J usage is TRBJ2-7, with D unresolved. CDR3 sequence (DNA): TGTGCCAGCAGCTTGGTATTTGGCAGCTACGAGCAGTACTTC. This encodes CASSLVFGSYEQYF. Together with reference TRBV5-5 and TRBJ2-7, the CDR3 gives the full variable domain: DAGVTQSPTHLIKTRGQQVTLRCSPISGHKSVSWYQQVLGQGPQFIFQYYEKEERGRGNFPDRFSARQFPNYSSELNVNALLLGDSALYLCASSLVFGSYEQYFGPGTRLTVT.